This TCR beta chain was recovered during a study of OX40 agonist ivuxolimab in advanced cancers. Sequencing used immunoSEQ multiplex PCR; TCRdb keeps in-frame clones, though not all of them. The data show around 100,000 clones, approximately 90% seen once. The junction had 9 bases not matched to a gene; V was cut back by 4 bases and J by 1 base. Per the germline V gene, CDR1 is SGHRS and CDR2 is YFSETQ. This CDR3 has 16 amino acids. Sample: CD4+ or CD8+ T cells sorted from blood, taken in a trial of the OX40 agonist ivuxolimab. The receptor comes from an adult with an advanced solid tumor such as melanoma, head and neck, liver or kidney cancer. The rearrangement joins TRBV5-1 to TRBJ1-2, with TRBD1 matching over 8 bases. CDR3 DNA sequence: TGCGCCAGCAGCCCAACCGGGACAGGAATTAACTATGGCTACACCTTC. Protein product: CASSPTGTGINYGYTF.